What follows are 7 T cell receptor beta chains derived from one specimen sequenced in a study of blood T cell repertoires in COVID-19. Libraries were prepared by immunoSEQ multiplex PCR; TCRdb keeps only in-frame clonotypes and omits some of them. The data show about 440,000 clones, with approximately 88% seen just once and over 9.5% held by the top ten. The material sequenced was peripheral blood. The receptors originated from a woman in her 50s with COVID-19, enrolled during active disease.

This clone was counted only a few times. The rearrangement joins TRBV6-6 to TRBJ2-3, with D perhaps TRBD2 (7 bases). This CDR3 spans 15 amino acids. Trimming shortened V by 1 base and J by 3 bases, and 11 bases separated the two germline ends. Germline CDR1 and CDR2: MNHNY and SVGAGI (reference sequence). Here the CDR3 DNA reads TGTGCCAGCAGTTACTTGGGGGGGCGAACAGATACGCAGTATTTT. Its translation: CASSYLGGRTDTQYF.

This sequence joins TRBV6-6 and TRBJ1-1; D ambiguous. Between the trimmed V and J ends, which lost 0 bases and 1 base, there was a span of 9 bases. The CDR3 runs 15 residues. Germline V lookup: CDR1 MNHNY, CDR2 SVGAGI (reference sequence). The CDR3 reads CASSYSSRGNTEAFF. For the CDR3, the DNA is TGTGCCAGCAGTTACTCGAGCCGGGGGAACACTGAAGCTTTCTTT.

This chain uses TRBV5-1 with TRBJ2-2, with a weak D call TRBD2 (6 bases). The CDR3 is 16 amino acids. Germline values: CDR1 SGHRS, CDR2 YFSETQ. V lost 1 base to trimming and J lost 0 bases, with 10 bases between them. Here the CDR3 DNA reads TGCGCCAGCAGCTTGCCCGGCGGGACGAACACCGGGGAGCTGTTTTTT. Encoded protein: CASSLPGGTNTGELFF.

The chain combines TRBV9 with TRBJ2-5; possible D gene TRBD2, 7 bases. The germline gives CDR1 SGDLS, CDR2 YYNGEE. V lost 3 bases and J lost 1, with 16 bases in between. The CDR3 has 16 residues. Here the CDR3 reads CASSEVVGGPQETQYF. DNA for the CDR3: TGTGCCAGCAGCGAGGTCGTCGGGGGGCCCCAAGAGACCCAGTACTTC.

The chain uses TRBV27 and TRBJ1-6, with unresolved D. V was shortened by 8 bases and J by 0 bases, with 17 bases between the two germline ends. Germline values: CDR1 MNHEY, CDR2 SMNVEV (reference sequence). The length of the CDR3 is 17 residues. CDR3 sequence: CASLSASASSYNSPLHF. The CDR3 DNA follows: TGTGCCAGCCTTTCCGCGTCTGCAAGCTCCTATAATTCACCCCTCCACTTT.

This clone was observed a few times. The rearrangement links TRBV14 to TRBJ1-5; no clear D gene. The V end was cut by 1 base, the J end by 9 bases, with 10 bases between. CDR3 size: 13 residues. Per germline, CDR1 SGHDN and CDR2 FVKESK. The CDR3 sequence is CASSQGRHAPQHF. CDR3 bases: TGTGCCAGCAGCCAAGGACGACACGCGCCCCAGCATTTT.

The chain uses TRBV2 and TRBJ1-3, with a possible D match to TRBD1 (6 bases). Trimming pared 7 bases from V and 0 bases from J, leaving 10 bases between. This CDR3 comprises 14 residues. Germline CDR1 is SNHLY and CDR2 is FYNNEI. CDR3 DNA sequence: TGTGCCAGCATCAGGGGATCCTCTGGAAACACCATATATTTT. The encoded protein is CASIRGSSGNTIYF.